The 21 T cell receptor beta chains presented below share a single source sample, sequenced in a study of CD8+ T cells in alopecia areata (dated 2018 in TCRdb). Libraries were constructed by the immunoSEQ multiplex PCR assay. For TCR sequencing, RNA was extracted from every sample and reverse transcribed into cDNA to serve as template. The source is immuneACCESS, and TCRdb retained only in-frame sequences with V and J called. Part of the clones is not carried over; for the studies checked, unresolved V genes explain less than half of this, and the remainder is unexplained. Recorded for this sample are about 260,000 clones; 60% of them occurred a single time. The ten largest clones take up more than 0.85% of the sample. In light of the paper, this sample's treatment or condition label describes: oral pan-JAK inhibitor, 5-10 mg twice daily. This specimen was CD4+ T cells sorted from blood, taken around week 52, from a patient treated with tofacitinib. The receptor source for this set is a human donor with alopecia areata.

This chain connects TRBV25-1 to TRBJ2-7; D not resolved. The CDR3 has 12 residues. Germline V gene data show CDR1 as MGHDK and CDR2 as SYGVNS. Trimming cost V 0 bases and J 3 bases, with 3 bases left between them. The CDR3 here is CASSEYHYEQYF. CDR3 DNA sequence: TGTGCCAGCAGTGAATACCACTACGAGCAGTACTTC.

The table lists this clone with a few counts. The rearrangement joins TRBV11-1 to TRBJ2-5; D possibly corresponds to TRBD2 (5 bases). Trimming pared 6 bases from V and 1 base from J, leaving 9 bases between. Germline CDR1 SGHAT, CDR2 FQDESV (reference sequence). The CDR3 sequence is 13 residues long. CDR3 coding DNA: TGTGCCAGCAGTCGGGAACGCCAAGAGACCCAGTACTTC. Amino acids: CASSRERQETQYF.

The gene calls are TRBV5-1 and TRBJ2-7; 9 nucleotides line up with TRBD1. The CDR3 contains 13 residues. The junction had 3 bases not matched to a gene; V was cut back by 2 bases and J by 6 bases. In germline, CDR1 is SGHRS, CDR2 YFSETQ. The CDR3 reads CASSFNRGREQYF. The CDR3 DNA reads TGCGCCAGCAGCTTTAACAGGGGGCGCGAGCAGTACTTC.

This chain connects TRBV6-6 to TRBJ1-5; possibly TRBD1 for D (5 bases). Germline-derived CDR1 and CDR2 are MNHNY and SVGAGI (reference sequence). The CDR3 loop spans 11 amino acids. Trimming stripped 2 bases from V and 9 bases from J, with 5 bases between. The CDR3 loop reads CASSYGGPQHF. In DNA, the CDR3 is TGTGCCAGCAGTTACGGGGGGCCCCAGCATTTT.

This chain links TRBV4-2 with TRBJ2-3; D may be TRBD1 (5 bases). This CDR3 region has 14 residues. Germline V gene sequence: CDR1 LGHNA, CDR2 YNFKEQ. Trimming stripped 5 bases from V and 0 bases from J, with 9 bases between. CDR3 sequence (DNA): TGTGCCAGCAGCTATCGACAGAGCACAGATACGCAGTATTTT. This encodes CASSYRQSTDTQYF.

The chain recombines TRBV19 with TRBJ2-7; D is unclear. CDR1 is LNHDA, CDR2 SQIVND, per germline (reference sequence). CDR3 length: 13 amino acids. Trimming removed 4 bases at V and 2 bases at J, with 9 bases between. As DNA, the CDR3 is TGTGCCAGTAGTAGCCGGATAGCCTACGAGCAGTACTTC. As protein: CASSSRIAYEQYF.

The rearrangement links TRBV29-1 to TRBJ2-5; D unclear. Trimming left V 6 bases short and J 5 bases short, with 13 bases between. Germline V lookup: CDR1 SQVTM, CDR2 ANQGSEA. CDR3 size: 12 residues. The CDR3 spells CSVWLLGETQYF. CDR3 coding DNA: TGCAGCGTCTGGCTTCTGGGGGAGACCCAGTACTTC. Complete variable domain (other parts from reference TRBV29-1 and TRBJ2-5): SAVISQKPSRDICQRGTSLTIQCQVDSQVTMMFWYRQQPGQSLTLIATANQGSEATYESGFVIDKFPISRPNLTFSTLTVSNMSPEDSSIYLCSVWLLGETQYFGPGTRLLVL.

The rearrangement links TRBV14 to TRBJ1-1, with 7 bases lining up with TRBD1. The CDR3 is made up of 13 amino acids. CDR1 and CDR2 (germline): SGHDN, FVKESK. The V and J ends lost 4 bases and 3 bases, in that order; junction bases with no gene match: 2. The CDR3 region has the DNA TGTGCCAGCAGCCTTGACAGGGACACTGAAGCTTTCTTT. The encoded protein is CASSLDRDTEAFF.

The chain couples TRBV7-9 to TRBJ2-3; D remains ambiguous. Germline V lookup: CDR1 SEHNR, CDR2 FQNEAQ (reference sequence). The CDR3 has 13 residues. The V and J ends lost 1 base and 4 bases respectively, with 6 bases between them. The CDR3 nucleotides read TGTGCCAGCAGCTTAGAGCAGGCAGATACGCAGTATTTT. This encodes CASSLEQADTQYF.

The V call is TRBV4-3, the J call TRBJ2-5; D not resolved. In germline, CDR1 is LGHNA, CDR2 YSLEER. Trimming took 0 bases from V and 5 from J, leaving 16 bases between them. CDR3 length: 16 residues. In DNA, the CDR3 is TGCGCCAGCAGCCAAGATCTAGGGCTCCCCGGGGAGACCCAGTACTTC. Its translation: CASSQDLGLPGETQYF.

V gene TRBV27 combines with J gene TRBJ1-6, with 9 nucleotides matching TRBD1. This CDR3 has 15 residues. Germline CDR1 is MNHEY and CDR2 is SMNVEV (reference sequence). J was trimmed by 6 bases and V by 4 bases; bases with no gene match: 4. The DNA for the CDR3 is TGTGCCAGCAGTTCCGGACAGGGGCGTAATTCACCCCTCCACTTT. Amino acid sequence: CASSSGQGRNSPLHF.

V gene TRBV7-2 combines with J gene TRBJ2-7, with D perhaps assigned TRBD1 or TRBD2 (5 bases each). Per germline, CDR1 SGHTA and CDR2 FQGNSA. Trimming cost V 3 bases and J 3 bases, with 12 bases left between them. The CDR3 contains 14 residues. The DNA for the CDR3 is TGTGCCAGCAGCTTGGGGACGGGGATCTACGAGCAGTACTTC. Its translation is CASSLGTGIYEQYF.

The chain couples TRBV5-1 to TRBJ2-1; D is unresolved. In germline, CDR1 is SGHRS, CDR2 YFSETQ. The CDR3 totals 14 residues. V dropped 4 bases and J dropped 5 bases, with 13 bases sitting between them. Written as DNA, the CDR3 is TGCGCCAGCAGCCCCCTGAGCCCGAACAATGAGCAGTTCTTC. Amino acids: CASSPLSPNNEQFF.

The V and J genes are TRBV2 and TRBJ2-7, with D unresolved. The ends were cut back, 9 bases at V and 6 bases at J, with 18 bases in the middle. CDR1 is SNHLY, CDR2 FYNNEI, per germline. This CDR3 is built from 13 residues. CDR3 sequence (DNA): TGTGCCAGTAGGATACAAGGTACGGGCGAGCAGTACTTC. Translation: CASRIQGTGEQYF.

The rearrangement uses TRBV4-1 and TRBJ1-5; 8 bases align to TRBD1. The V gene end was trimmed by 0 bases and the J gene end by 3 bases; junction bases not matched to a gene: 7. The CDR3 consists of 17 residues. Per the germline V gene, CDR1 is MGHRA and CDR2 is YSYEKL. CDR3 sequence (DNA): TGCGCCAGCAGCCAAGATCCGGGACAGGCTTCCAATCAGCCCCAGCATTTT. As protein: CASSQDPGQASNQPQHF.

The genes are TRBV9 and TRBJ2-7; D possibly matches TRBD1 or TRBD2 (6 bases each). V lost 0 bases to trimming and J lost 0 bases, with 7 bases between them. Germline CDR1 reads SGDLS; CDR2 reads YYNGEE. The CDR3 has 14 residues. The CDR3 loop reads CASSVAGASYEQYF. The CDR3 DNA reads as TGTGCCAGCAGCGTAGCGGGGGCCTCCTACGAGCAGTACTTC.

The genes are TRBV10-1 and TRBJ2-3; maybe TRBD2 (6 bases). V was pared by 8 bases and J by 2 bases, with 8 bases between. Looked up from germline, CDR1 is WNHNN and CDR2 is SYGVQD (reference sequence). The CDR3 has 12 amino acids. Written as DNA, the CDR3 is TGCGCCAGCGGGCGGGACACAGATACGCAGTATTTT. Translated, it gives CASGRDTDTQYF.

The rearrangement joins TRBV2 to TRBJ2-5; 10 bases fit TRBD1. Germline values: CDR1 SNHLY, CDR2 FYNNEI. Germline trimming cut 6 bases from V and 5 bases from J; bases unmatched to any gene: 6. The CDR3 is 14 amino acids. CDR3 in amino acids: CASSADRGPETQYF. For the CDR3, the DNA is TGTGCCAGCAGCGCAGACAGGGGGCCTGAGACCCAGTACTTC. Full variable domain (remainder filled in from reference TRBV2 and TRBJ2-5): EPEVTQTPSHQVTQMGQEVILRCVPISNHLYFYWYRQILGQKVEFLVSFYNNEISEKSEIFDDQFSVERPDGSNFTLKIRSTKLEDSAMYFCASSADRGPETQYFGPGTRLLVL.

This clone was observed a few times. This chain uses TRBV6-6 with TRBJ1-6; perhaps TRBD1 as D (5 bases). The CDR3 consists of 15 residues. Trimming cost V 4 bases and J 10 bases, with 17 bases left between them. CDR1 is MNHNY and CDR2 is SVGAGI in the germline V gene (reference sequence). The chain's CDR3 is CASSLLAGGNSPLHF. CDR3 DNA: TGTGCCAGCAGTTTGCTTGCGGGGGGGAACTCACCCCTCCACTTT.

J is TRBJ1-6 and V is TRBV18; D is perhaps TRBD1 (5 bases). This CDR3 spans 16 amino acids. The germline V gene has CDR1 KGHSH and CDR2 LQKENI. V was shortened by 5 bases and J by 5 bases, with 16 bases between the two germline ends. CDR3 loop: CASSSQISGHNSPLHF. The CDR3 nucleotides are TGTGCCAGCTCATCCCAGATTTCGGGGCATAATTCACCCCTCCACTTT.

The rearrangement joins TRBV18 to TRBJ2-1; 9 nucleotides line up with TRBD2. Germline trimming cut 5 bases from V and 6 bases from J; bases unmatched to any gene: 5. Germline V gene data show CDR1 as KGHSH and CDR2 as LQKENI. CDR3 length: 14 residues. CDR3 coding DNA: TGTGCCAGCTCAAAGGCGGGAGGGGTCAATGAGCAGTTCTTC. This sequence encodes CASSKAGGVNEQFF.